This TCR beta chain came from a study of blood T cell repertoires in COVID-19. Whole-study context: Donors in the United States, Italy and Spain gave samples during acute or convalescent COVID-19. T cells, B-cell-depleted T cells, or PBMCs provided the cDNA or gDNA that served as material.

This clone was counted a few times. V lost 4 bases and J lost 5, with 8 bases in between. The germline V gene has CDR1 KGHSH and CDR2 LQKENI. The CDR3 has 12 residues. Study processing details: For nucleated cells, counts were estimated from reference gene primer amplification. The protocol was immunoSEQ multiplex PCR, while the TCRdb copy is restricted to in-frame clones and leaves out a portion. Clonal size and the V and J genes are those of that table, whereas D and trimming came from the DNA. The repertoire holds around 80,000 clones, with over 80% as singletons. The V and J genes are TRBV18 and TRBJ1-1; D uncertain. The source of this sequence is a human donor in a cohort sampled during active COVID-19. The sample consisted of peripheral blood. The CDR3 reads CASSQQKTEAFF. DNA of the CDR3: TGTGCCAGCTCACAACAAAAGACTGAAGCTTTCTTT.